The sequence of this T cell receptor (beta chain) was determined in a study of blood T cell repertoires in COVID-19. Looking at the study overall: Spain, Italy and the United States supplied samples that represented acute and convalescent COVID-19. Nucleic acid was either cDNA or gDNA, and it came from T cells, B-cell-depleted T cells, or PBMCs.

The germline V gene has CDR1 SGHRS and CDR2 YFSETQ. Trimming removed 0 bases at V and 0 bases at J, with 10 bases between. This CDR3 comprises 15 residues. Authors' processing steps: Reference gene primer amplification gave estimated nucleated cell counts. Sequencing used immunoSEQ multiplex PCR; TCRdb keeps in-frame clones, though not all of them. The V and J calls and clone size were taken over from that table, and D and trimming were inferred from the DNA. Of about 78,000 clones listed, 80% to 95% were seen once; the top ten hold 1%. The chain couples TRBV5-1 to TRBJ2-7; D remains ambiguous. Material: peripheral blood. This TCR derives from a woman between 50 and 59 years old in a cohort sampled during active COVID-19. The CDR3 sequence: CASSLAAVSSYEQYF. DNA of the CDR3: TGCGCCAGCAGCTTGGCGGCGGTAAGCTCCTACGAGCAGTACTTC.